This T cell receptor beta chain was found in a study of blood T cell repertoires in COVID-19. Per the original data handling: Researchers report that nucleated cell counts were estimated from reference gene primer amplification. Data came from immunoSEQ multiplex PCR; TCRdb stores just in-frame clones and leaves some out. From that table come the V and J calls and clone size; the DNA was used to work out D and trimming. The data hold about 55,000 clones, with 75% to 90% observed a single time. Sequencing was carried out using peripheral blood. This receptor was taken from a woman in her sixties or seventies with acute or convalescent COVID-19.

The CDR3 here is CASKGGGNTIYF. The CDR3 nucleotides are TGTGCCAGCAAAGGAGGTGGAAACACCATATATTTT. This rearrangement joins TRBV9 to TRBJ1-3; no definite D call. This CDR3 has 12 amino acids. CDR1 and CDR2 from the germline V gene are SGDLS and YYNGEE. V lost 6 bases and J 3 bases, leaving 7 bases between the germline ends. The whole variable domain, filled in from reference TRBV9 and TRBJ1-3, reads DSGVTQTPKHLITATGQRVTLRCSPRSGDLSVYWYQQSLDQGLQFLIQYYNGEERAKGNILERFSAQQFPDLHSELNLSSLELGDSALYFCASKGGGNTIYFGEGSWLTVV.